These 18 T cell receptor beta chains originate from one sample sequenced in a study of shared clonotypes between healthy human individuals. As defined, naive CD8 cells were CD45RO-negative and positively selected for CCR7, with terminally differentiated effector memory CD45RA+ cells excluded. Repertoires were generated with immunoSEQ multiplex PCR, while TCRdb's copy carries only in-frame clones and drops some. The sample shows roughly 2 million clones, 85% to 95% of them seen only once. Sequenced material: naive CD8+ T cells sorted from blood. Every receptor here comes from a man in his late teens or twenties in good health.

J is TRBJ2-7 and V is TRBV5-6, with TRBD2 matching over 10 bases. This CDR3 contains 16 residues. Germline V gives CDR1 SGHDT, CDR2 YYEEEE. The junction had 14 bases not matched to a gene; V was cut back by 7 bases and J by 4 bases. The CDR3 DNA follows: TGTGCCAGCTCTCCGGCGGGGACTAGCGATTTTTACGAGCAGTACTTC. This encodes CASSPAGTSDFYEQYF.

The chain joins TRBV4-3 to TRBJ1-2, with D uncertain. Looked up from germline, CDR1 is LGHNA and CDR2 is YSLEER. The V gene lost 0 bases and the J gene lost 0 bases, with 8 bases spanning the gap. This CDR3 spans 15 amino acids. CDR3 bases: TGCGCCAGCAGCCAAGAATGGGAAACTAACTATGGCTACACCTTC. This codes for CASSQEWETNYGYTF.

The chain links TRBV9 to TRBJ1-4; D gene uncertain. From germline, CDR1 is SGDLS and CDR2 YYNGEE. The CDR3 runs 15 residues. V dropped 4 bases and J dropped 7 bases, with 17 bases sitting between them. The CDR3 DNA is TGTGCCAGCAGCCCCCAAGGGCAGGAGGGTGAAAAACTGTTTTTT. Translating it yields CASSPQGQEGEKLFF.

This clone occurred once. The chain couples TRBV7-9 to TRBJ2-2; 9 bases agree with TRBD2. The CDR3 contains 14 residues. Looked up from germline, CDR1 is SEHNR and CDR2 is FQNEAQ (reference sequence). With V trimmed by 6 bases and J by 4 bases, 3 bases remained unmatched. The CDR3 DNA reads TGTGCCAGCAGTAGCGGGGGTGCCACCGGGGAGCTGTTTTTT. This encodes CASSSGGATGELFF.

The chain uses TRBV7-9 and TRBJ2-5; TRBD2 agrees at 10 bases. This CDR3 comprises 16 residues. CDR1 SEHNR and CDR2 FQNEAQ come from the germline V gene (reference sequence). J was trimmed by 5 bases and V by 5 bases; bases with no gene match: 11. In nucleotides, the CDR3 is TGTGCCAGCAGCACCTCTAGCGGGAGTTATCGGGAGACCCAGTACTTC. Its translation: CASSTSSGSYRETQYF.

CDR3 loop: CASKGRLSYEQYF. The DNA of the CDR3 is TGTGCCAGCAAGGGACGTCTGTCCTACGAGCAGTACTTC. The chain recombines TRBV2 with TRBJ2-7, with D possibly being TRBD1 or TRBD2 (5 bases each). The V and J ends lost 7 bases and 1 base respectively, with 11 bases between them. Germline CDR1 SNHLY, CDR2 FYNNEI. This CDR3 spans 13 amino acids. Full variable domain (outside the CDR3, taken from reference TRBV2 and TRBJ2-7): EPEVTQTPSHQVTQMGQEVILRCVPISNHLYFYWYRQILGQKVEFLVSFYNNEISEKSEIFDDQFSVERPDGSNFTLKIRSTKLEDSAMYFCASKGRLSYEQYFGPGTRLTVT.

The CDR3 reads CASRSLAGGGYEQYF. DNA of the CDR3: TGTGCCAGCAGATCCCTAGCGGGAGGTGGCTACGAGCAGTACTTC. The gene calls are TRBV6-6 and TRBJ2-7, with 11 bases aligning to TRBD2. V lost 6 bases, J lost 3 bases, and 7 bases stayed unmatched. Germline assignment: CDR1 MNHNY and CDR2 SVGAGI (reference sequence). This CDR3 has 15 amino acids.

This rearrangement joins TRBV4-3 to TRBJ2-1, with 9 bases fitting TRBD2. The CDR3 consists of 17 residues. V was pared by 1 base and J by 4 bases, with 8 bases of the junction left unmatched. Germline CDR1 is LGHNA and CDR2 is YSLEER. The CDR3 protein is CASSQGASGKGYNEQFF. The CDR3 DNA follows: TGCGCCAGCAGCCAAGGGGCTAGCGGGAAAGGGTACAATGAGCAGTTCTTC.

The chain has TRBV19 and TRBJ1-1; D call uncertain. V lost 3 bases and J lost 0, with 14 bases in between. Germline V gene sequence: CDR1 LNHDA, CDR2 SQIVND (reference sequence). This CDR3 contains 16 residues. CDR3 region: CASSISPGRLNTEAFF. DNA for the CDR3: TGTGCCAGTAGTATCTCTCCCGGACGTCTGAACACTGAAGCTTTCTTT.

The V call is TRBV15, the J call TRBJ2-3, with TRBD1 identical over 8 bases. V was pared by 6 bases and J by 0 bases, with 5 bases of the junction left unmatched. This CDR3 has 15 amino acids. Germline V gene data show CDR1 as LNHNV and CDR2 as YYDKDF (reference sequence). CDR3: CATRNRGMSTDTQYF. CDR3 in DNA: TGTGCCACCAGAAACAGGGGGATGAGCACAGATACGCAGTATTTT.

The chain joins TRBV6-1 to TRBJ2-5; D not certain. CDR3 size: 10 residues. Germline V gene lookup returns CDR1 MNHNS and CDR2 SASEGT. V was trimmed by 7 bases and J by 3 bases, leaving 3 bases between them. The CDR3, as DNA: TGTGCCAGCAAAAAAGAGACCCAGTACTTC. Translating it yields CASKKETQYF.

A remark on this clone: This sample also contains other DNA sequences that code for the same CDR3. The chain is built from TRBV27 and TRBJ2-3, with 13 bases aligning to TRBD2. Looked up from germline, CDR1 is MNHEY and CDR2 is SMNVEV (reference sequence). V was clipped by 4 bases and J by 4 bases; unmatched bases: 2. CDR3 length equals 15 residues. The CDR3 nucleotides are TGTGCCAGCAGTTCCGGACTAGCGGGAGCAGATACGCAGTATTTT. It is translated as CASSSGLAGADTQYF.

The chain has TRBV5-3 and TRBJ2-7; D uncertain. TRBV5-3 is assigned to the ORF class and has an uncertain function. This CDR3 region has 10 residues. The V gene lost 2 bases and the J gene lost 7 bases, with 4 bases spanning the gap. The CDR3 DNA follows: TGTGCCAGAAGCTTAGTTGAGCAGTACTTC. Residues: CARSLVEQYF.

The rearrangement uses TRBV19 and TRBJ1-1; D is ambiguous. The germline gives CDR1 LNHDA, CDR2 SQIVND (reference sequence). Trimming shortened V by 2 bases and J by 4 bases, and 8 bases separated the two germline ends. The CDR3 spans 13 residues. This CDR3 is CASSISEFTEAFF. The CDR3 nucleotides are TGTGCCAGTAGTATATCGGAATTCACTGAAGCTTTCTTT.

Note on this clone: Other DNA sequences within the sample encode an identical CDR3. The chain combines TRBV4-3 with TRBJ2-3, with D perhaps TRBD1 (8 bases). From germline, CDR1 is LGHNA and CDR2 YSLEER. The CDR3 has 13 residues. V lost 3 bases and J lost 8, with 12 bases in between. The CDR3 region is CASSQDREGTQYF. The CDR3 DNA follows: TGCGCCAGCAGCCAGGACAGGGAGGGTACGCAGTATTTT.

This sequence joins TRBV27 and TRBJ2-7; TRBD1 is a possible D gene (6 bases). This CDR3 is built from 16 residues. The germline V gene has CDR1 MNHEY and CDR2 SMNVEV (reference sequence). The V end was cut by 2 bases, the J end by 4 bases, with 18 bases between. The CDR3 coding sequence is TGTGCCAGCAGTTTAATTCCGACAGGTCTCCCTTACGAGCAGTACTTC. The encoded protein is CASSLIPTGLPYEQYF.

The V and J genes are TRBV5-7 and TRBJ2-7; D is ambiguous. TRBV5-7 is marked as an open reading frame, function uncertain. The germline V and J ends were trimmed by 0 bases and 0 bases, with 7 bases remaining between them. The CDR3 is 14 residues long. The CDR3 region has the DNA TGTGCCAGCAGCTTGGATCTGGTCTCCTACGAGCAGTACTTC. Amino acids: CASSLDLVSYEQYF.

V is TRBV2 and J is TRBJ2-6; D remains ambiguous. Trimming pared 8 bases from V and 0 bases from J, leaving 5 bases between. Germline V lookup: CDR1 SNHLY, CDR2 FYNNEI. CDR3 length: 13 residues. The CDR3 nucleotides read TGTGCCAGCGACATCTCTGGGGCCAACGTCCTGACTTTC. It codes for CASDISGANVLTF.